Below, one TCR beta chain is given with its context. Its target is unknown. This CDR3 has 13 residues. V dropped 2 bases and J dropped 4; count of bases not matched to a gene: 5. Germline V gene sequence: CDR1 GTSNPN, CDR2 SVGIG (reference sequence). Assay used: immunoSEQ multiplex PCR; TCRdb lists only in-frame clones, some missing. The sample lists around 170,000 clones, 85% seen once, with more than 15% in the top ten. The data were taken from a study of cytomegalovirus exposure and HLA in healthy donors. Findings of the study overall: It was reportedly the case that the classifier diagnosed cytomegalovirus status with high specificity and sensitivity. Most TCR sequences were seen very rarely across donors, but some public TCRs occurred in many.

The TCR sequence derives from a young man in good health and CMV-seropositive. Specimen: PBMCs. The chain links TRBV30 to TRBJ2-7; 7 bases align to TRBD1. The chain's CDR3 is CAWSLDRIYEQYF. For the CDR3, the DNA is TGTGCCTGGAGTCTGGACAGGATTTACGAGCAGTACTTC.